The present T cell receptor (beta chain) was sequenced within a study of T cell changes during pregnancy in multiple sclerosis. V was clipped by 0 bases and J by 4 bases; unmatched bases: 5. The CDR3 totals 16 residues. CDR1 is LGHNT, CDR2 FRNRAP, per germline. TCRdb's copy holds only in-frame clones and misses some; the assay was immunoSEQ multiplex PCR. The table has 50,000 or so clones, 92% seen once. This clonotype originated in a female donor with multiple sclerosis, enrolled in a pregnancy study. This rearrangement joins TRBV12-5 to TRBJ2-7, with 11 bases matching TRBD2. Specimen: CD4+ T cells from peripheral blood mononuclear cells, collected after pregnancy. This chain's CDR3 is CASGLVLAGEWYEQYF. The CDR3 DNA sequence: TGTGCTAGTGGTTTGGTACTAGCGGGAGAGTGGTACGAGCAGTACTTC.